The 18 T cell receptor beta chains listed next were all sequenced from one sample in a study of T cells in Graves' hyperthyroidism and ophthalmopathy. TCR beta CDR3 regions were amplified from RNA. The TCR CDR3 first-round RT-PCR relied on the HTBI primer set. TCRdb recomputed calls from the multiplex PCR reads with MiXCR, one row per CDR3 protein. This table has around 690,000 distinct CDR3 sequences, 17% appearing once. The specimen was blood. The source is a man aged 50 or older with Graves' hyperthyroidism.

This clonotype was seen ten or more times. The gene calls are TRBV6-2 or TRBV6-3 and TRBJ2-7; D possibly corresponds to TRBD2 (5 bases). Trimming cost V 2 bases and J 3 bases, with 8 bases left between them. Germline V CDR1 and CDR2: MNHEY, SVGEGT. This CDR3 spans 13 amino acids. The CDR3 sequence is CASSYGRNYEQYF. As DNA, the CDR3 is TGTGCCAGCAGTTACGGGAGAAACTACGAGCAGTACTTC.

This clonotype was detected many times. The chain combines TRBV6-1 with TRBJ1-4; the D gene is possibly TRBD1 (6 bases). CDR1 MNHNS and CDR2 SASEGT come from the germline V gene. The V gene lost 7 bases and the J gene lost 4 bases, with 13 bases spanning the gap. This CDR3 spans 14 amino acids. CDR3 sequence reads: CASNPRGRNEKLFF. The DNA for the CDR3 is TGTGCCAGCAACCCACGGGGGCGTAATGAAAAACTGTTTTTT.

This clonotype occurred a few times. The chain couples TRBV20-1 to TRBJ1-4, with TRBD1 matching over 7 bases. The CDR3 is 14 amino acids. Germline CDR1 reads DFQATT; CDR2 reads SNEGSKA (reference sequence). V shed 0 bases and J 7 bases; nucleotides not matched to a gene: 5. The CDR3 spells CSARDFRGSEKLFF. The CDR3 DNA is TGCAGTGCTAGAGATTTCAGGGGGAGTGAAAAACTGTTTTTT.

The CDR3 here is CASSLPLAAWDEQFF. The CDR3 DNA is TGTGCCAGCAGCCTACCGTTAGCGGCCTGGGATGAGCAGTTCTTC. The V gene is TRBV2, the J gene TRBJ2-1; tentative D call: TRBD2 (6 bases). Trimming pared 6 bases from V and 8 bases from J, leaving 20 bases between. The germline CDR1 and CDR2 sequences are SNHLY and FYNNEI. The CDR3 is made up of 15 amino acids.

The V gene is TRBV5-1, the J gene TRBJ2-1; unclear D gene. V was trimmed by 4 bases and J by 3 bases, leaving 14 bases between them. The V gene's germline CDR1 is SGHRS and CDR2 YFSETQ. The CDR3 spans 15 residues. Here the CDR3 DNA reads TGCGCCAGCAGCCCGGACCAGCCTGGCTACAATGAGCAGTTCTTC. Its protein product is CASSPDQPGYNEQFF. The variable domain in full, completed from reference TRBV5-1 and TRBJ2-1, reads KAGVTQTPRYLIKTRGQQVTLSCSPISGHRSVSWYQQTPGQGLQFLFEYFSETQRNKGNFPGRFSGRQFSNSRSEMNVSTLELGDSALYLCASSPDQPGYNEQFFGPGTRLTVL.

This clonotype has ten or more counts. The chain combines TRBV20-1 with TRBJ1-6; D remains ambiguous. Germline-derived CDR1 and CDR2 are DFQATT and SNEGSKA (reference sequence). The germline V and J ends were trimmed by 2 bases and 7 bases, with 9 bases remaining between them. The length of the CDR3 is 13 residues. DNA of the CDR3: TGCAGTGCTAGAAAGGTGGGAAATTCACCCCTCCACTTT. Translating it yields CSARKVGNSPLHF.

Comments on this clonotype: A much larger clone sits a single nucleotide away, making a read error possible. The rearrangement links TRBV7-3 to TRBJ2-5; 9 bases align to TRBD2. Germline CDR1 and CDR2: SGHTA and FQGTGA. The CDR3 consists of 16 residues. With V trimmed by 2 bases and J by 2 bases, 6 bases remained unmatched. The CDR3 reads CASSLAMTSGQETQYF. DNA for the CDR3: TGTGCCAGCAGCTTAGCGATGACTAGCGGACAAGAGACCCAGTACTTC.

The chain couples TRBV6-2 or TRBV6-3 to TRBJ1-5; perhaps TRBD1 as D (5 bases). Germline V gives CDR1 MNHEY, CDR2 SVGEGT. The CDR3 contains 15 residues. Trimming left V 0 bases short and J 7 bases short, with 13 bases between. In DNA form, the CDR3 reads TGTGCCAGCAGTTACTCGAACCCAGGGTACCAGCCCCAGCATTTT. Encoded protein: CASSYSNPGYQPQHF.

This clonotype was seen many times. This chain joins TRBV7-9 and TRBJ2-5, with D tentatively TRBD1 (6 bases). The V gene's germline CDR1 is SEHNR and CDR2 FQNEAQ (reference sequence). The CDR3 extends over 14 amino acids. V was cut by 4 bases and J by 4 bases, with 13 bases left in between. CDR3 amino acids: CASSSGQGRETQYF. Here the CDR3 DNA reads TGTGCCAGCAGCTCAGGGCAGGGGCGAGAGACCCAGTACTTC.

The rearrangement uses TRBV7-2 and TRBJ2-3; 9 positions agree with TRBD2. V was pared by 3 bases and J by 5 bases, with 6 bases of the junction left unmatched. The CDR3 runs 15 residues. The germline V gene has CDR1 SGHTA and CDR2 FQGNSA. CDR3 amino acids: CASSFGGRAVDTQYF. The DNA of the CDR3 is TGTGCCAGCAGCTTTGGCGGGAGGGCCGTAGATACGCAGTATTTT.

At least ten counts were recorded for this clonotype. The V call is TRBV11-2, the J call TRBJ1-2; tentatively, D is TRBD1 (6 bases). CDR3 length: 14 amino acids. Trimming stripped 0 bases from V and 7 bases from J, with 12 bases between. Germline V CDR1 and CDR2: SGHAT, FQNNGV. In DNA form, the CDR3 reads TGTGCCAGCAGCTTAGACACGGGGGCCTCTGGCTACACCTTC. It yields the protein CASSLDTGASGYTF.

The gene calls are TRBV6-1 and TRBJ1-4; tentative D call: TRBD1 (5 bases). CDR3 size: 15 residues. Trimming cost V 3 bases and J 4 bases, with 12 bases left between them. The germline V gene has CDR1 MNHNS and CDR2 SASEGT. In DNA form, the CDR3 reads TGTGCCAGCAGTGATCGACAGATTTTTAATGAAAAACTGTTTTTT. Residues: CASSDRQIFNEKLFF.

This clonotype was recorded at least ten times. The chain couples TRBV4-1 to TRBJ2-3; 8 nucleotides align to TRBD2. Germline CDR1 is MGHRA and CDR2 is YSYEKL. The CDR3 runs 15 residues. V lost 4 bases to trimming and J lost 3 bases; unmatched junction nucleotides: 6. In DNA form, the CDR3 reads TGCGCCAGCAGCCCATTAGCGGGGACTACAGATACGCAGTATTTT. Protein sequence: CASSPLAGTTDTQYF.

The rearrangement joins TRBV28 to TRBJ1-1; 11 nucleotides match TRBD1. The germline gives CDR1 MDHEN, CDR2 SYDVKM. CDR3 length equals 12 residues. V was pared by 10 bases and J by 10 bases, with 8 bases of the junction left unmatched. This chain's CDR3 is CAIRGQGVGAFF. DNA for the CDR3: TGTGCCATCAGGGGACAGGGGGTTGGAGCTTTCTTT.

This clonotype was seen repeatedly, ten times or more. This chain links TRBV7-3 with TRBJ1-1; D may be TRBD1 (5 bases). V shed 2 bases and J shed 2 bases, with 18 bases lying between them. The CDR3 is made up of 17 amino acids. CDR1 SGHTA and CDR2 FQGTGA come from the germline V gene. Written as DNA, the CDR3 is TGTGCCAGCAGCTTAGACGGACAAGGATACGCCAACACTGAAGCTTTCTTT. It yields the protein CASSLDGQGYANTEAFF.

Remarks on this clonotype: One base away lies a much larger clone, so this may be a sequencing read error. The chain joins TRBV6-1 to TRBJ1-6; no firm D call. The CDR3 spans 18 residues. Trimming cost V 2 bases and J 0 bases, with 14 bases left between them. Germline V lookup: CDR1 MNHNS, CDR2 SASEGT. CDR3 region: CASSETAFPSSYNSPLHF. CDR3 in DNA: TGTGCCAGCAGTGAAACTGCCTTCCCAAGCTCCTATAATTCACCCCTCCACTTT.

This clonotype showed up many times. The chain joins TRBV12-3 or TRBV12-4 to TRBJ2-6; 7 bases are a match to TRBD1. The CDR3 has 17 residues. Trimming took 6 bases from V and 2 from J; bases not matched to a gene: 10. CDR3 sequence: CASSPASRGPGANVLTF. The CDR3 bases are TGTGCCAGCAGCCCGGCGTCAAGGGGGCCTGGGGCCAACGTCCTGACTTTC.

There are a few counts of this clonotype. The rearrangement joins TRBV18 to TRBJ2-3; no clear D. Germline V gene data show CDR1 as KGHSH and CDR2 as LQKENI. Trimming took off 2 bases at V and 1 base at J, with 7 bases between the two ends. This CDR3 is built from 14 residues. DNA of the CDR3: TGTGCCAGCTCACCATCACATGGCACAGATACGCAGTATTTT. Translation: CASSPSHGTDTQYF.